The clone carrying this TCR beta chain was observed a handful of times. The data stem from a study of T-cell memory formation after mild COVID-19. A single record per CDR3 protein comes from TCRdb applying MiXCR to the 5' RACE reads. Of 550,000 to 650,000 distinct CDR3 sequences detected, 17% appear once; the ten largest clones hold roughly 8%. Germline assignment: CDR1 SEHNR and CDR2 FQNEAQ (reference sequence). This CDR3 contains 15 residues. Losses at the gene ends were 5 bases for V and 3 bases for J; bases not matched to a gene: 8. This TCR was sampled from an adult woman who had mild COVID-19 (a few samples of this study predate the infection). Cell type and time point are not known. The chain combines TRBV7-9 with TRBJ1-1, with 8 bases matching TRBD1. Input material: PBMCs or a T cell subset sorted from them (not recorded which). This chain's CDR3 is CASSRVNRGDTEAFF. The DNA of the CDR3 is TGTGCCAGCAGCCGGGTAAACAGGGGGGACACTGAAGCTTTCTTT.